This T cell receptor (beta chain) appears in the sequencing data of a study of T cells in Graves' hyperthyroidism and ophthalmopathy. Each ophthalmopathy patient scored at least 3 on the Clinical Activity Score and at least 4 on NOSPECS grade, with duration under 3 months. Exclusion followed for patients with uncontrolled infection, other autoimmune disease, pregnancy or lactation. The CDR3 regions of TCR beta were amplified from RNA transcripts. The primer set for the first-round RT-PCR of the TCR CDR3 was HTBI. From the multiplex PCR reads, TCRdb called clonotypes with MiXCR, one entry per CDR3 protein. The data contain about 530,000 distinct CDR3 sequences, 17% of them singletons. This clonotype appeared many times. The source material was blood. The sequence was collected from a woman under 30 with Graves' ophthalmopathy.

CDR3 nucleotide sequence: TGTGCCAGCAGACTCTGGGGCGCCGCGAACACCGGGGAGCTGTTTTTT. Encoded protein: CASRLWGAANTGELFF. The rearrangement links TRBV6-1 to TRBJ2-2, with D tentatively TRBD1 (5 bases). V lost 6 bases and J 0 bases, leaving 14 bases between the germline ends. CDR3 length: 16 amino acids. CDR1 MNHNS and CDR2 SASEGT come from the germline V gene.